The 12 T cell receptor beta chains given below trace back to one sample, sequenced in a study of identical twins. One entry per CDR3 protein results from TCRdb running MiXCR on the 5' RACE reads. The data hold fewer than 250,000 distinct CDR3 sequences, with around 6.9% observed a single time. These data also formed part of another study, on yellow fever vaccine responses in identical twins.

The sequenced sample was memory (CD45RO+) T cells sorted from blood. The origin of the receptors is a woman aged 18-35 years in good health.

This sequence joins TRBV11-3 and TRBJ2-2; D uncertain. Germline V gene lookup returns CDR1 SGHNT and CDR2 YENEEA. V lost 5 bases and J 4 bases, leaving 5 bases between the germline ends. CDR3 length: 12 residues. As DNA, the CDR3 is TGTGCCAGCAGCAAGACCACCGGGGAGCTGTTTTTT. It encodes CASSKTTGELFF. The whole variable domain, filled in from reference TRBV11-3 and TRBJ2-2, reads EAGVVQSPRYKIIEKKQPVAFWCNPISGHNTLYWYLQNLGQGPELLIRYENEEAVDDSQLPKDRFSAERLKGVDSTLKIQPAELGDSAVYLCASSKTTGELFFGEGSRLTVL.

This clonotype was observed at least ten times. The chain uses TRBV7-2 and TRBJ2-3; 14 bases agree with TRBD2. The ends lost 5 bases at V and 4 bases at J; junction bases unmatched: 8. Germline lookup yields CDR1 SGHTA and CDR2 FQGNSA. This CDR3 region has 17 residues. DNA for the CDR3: TGTGCCAGCAGCAAGATGGGACTAGCGGGAGTCGCAGATACGCAGTATTTT. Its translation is CASSKMGLAGVADTQYF.

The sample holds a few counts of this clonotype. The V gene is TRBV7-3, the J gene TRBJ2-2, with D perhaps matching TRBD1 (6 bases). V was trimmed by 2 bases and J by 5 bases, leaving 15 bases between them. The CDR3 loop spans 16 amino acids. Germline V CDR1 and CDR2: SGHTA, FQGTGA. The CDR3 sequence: CASSLLTQGRTGELFF. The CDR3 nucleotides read TGTGCCAGCAGCTTACTTACCCAGGGGAGAACCGGGGAGCTGTTTTTT.

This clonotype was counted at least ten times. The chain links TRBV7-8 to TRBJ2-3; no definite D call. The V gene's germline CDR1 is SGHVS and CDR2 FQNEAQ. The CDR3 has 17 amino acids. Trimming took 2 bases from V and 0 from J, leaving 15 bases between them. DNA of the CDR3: TGTGCCAGCAGCTTATTGCCTCAACAGACTAGCACAGATACGCAGTATTTT. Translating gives CASSLLPQQTSTDTQYF.

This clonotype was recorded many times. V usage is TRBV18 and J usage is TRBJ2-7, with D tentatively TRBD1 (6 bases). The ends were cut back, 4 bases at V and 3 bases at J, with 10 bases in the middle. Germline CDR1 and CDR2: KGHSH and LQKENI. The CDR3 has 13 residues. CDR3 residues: CASSRDKNYEQYF. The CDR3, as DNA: TGTGCCAGCTCACGGGACAAAAACTACGAGCAGTACTTC.

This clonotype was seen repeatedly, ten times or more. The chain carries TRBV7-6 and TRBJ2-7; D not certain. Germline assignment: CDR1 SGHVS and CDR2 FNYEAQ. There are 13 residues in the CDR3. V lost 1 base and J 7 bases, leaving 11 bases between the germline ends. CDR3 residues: CASSLGEAAEQYF. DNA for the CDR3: TGTGCCAGCAGCTTAGGTGAAGCCGCAGAGCAGTACTTC.

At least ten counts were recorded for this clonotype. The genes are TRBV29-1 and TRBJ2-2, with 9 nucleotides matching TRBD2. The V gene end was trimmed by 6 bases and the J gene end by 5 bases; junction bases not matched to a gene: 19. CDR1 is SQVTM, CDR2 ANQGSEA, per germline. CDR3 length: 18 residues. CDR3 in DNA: TGCAGCGTCCGAGGTTATAGCGGGAGCCCTAGTAAAACCGGGGAGCTGTTTTTT. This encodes CSVRGYSGSPSKTGELFF.

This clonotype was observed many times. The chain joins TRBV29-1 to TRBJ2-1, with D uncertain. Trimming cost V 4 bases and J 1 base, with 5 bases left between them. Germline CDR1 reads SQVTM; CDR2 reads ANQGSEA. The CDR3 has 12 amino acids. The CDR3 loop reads CSVGISYNEQFF. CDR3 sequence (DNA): TGCAGCGTTGGCATTTCCTACAATGAGCAGTTCTTC.

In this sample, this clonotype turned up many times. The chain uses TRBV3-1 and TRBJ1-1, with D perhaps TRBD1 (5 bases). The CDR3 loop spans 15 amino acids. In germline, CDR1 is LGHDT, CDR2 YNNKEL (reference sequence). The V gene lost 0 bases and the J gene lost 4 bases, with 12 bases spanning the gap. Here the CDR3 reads CASSQDWSGVTEAFF. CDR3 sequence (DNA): TGTGCCAGCAGCCAAGACTGGTCGGGGGTCACTGAAGCTTTCTTT.

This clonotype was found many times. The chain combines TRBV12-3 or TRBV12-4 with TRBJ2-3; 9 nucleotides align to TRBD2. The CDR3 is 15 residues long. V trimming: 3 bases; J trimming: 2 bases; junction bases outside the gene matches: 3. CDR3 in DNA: TGTGCCAGCAGTTTCAAGCGGGGGGCCACAGATACGCAGTATTTT. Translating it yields CASSFKRGATDTQYF.

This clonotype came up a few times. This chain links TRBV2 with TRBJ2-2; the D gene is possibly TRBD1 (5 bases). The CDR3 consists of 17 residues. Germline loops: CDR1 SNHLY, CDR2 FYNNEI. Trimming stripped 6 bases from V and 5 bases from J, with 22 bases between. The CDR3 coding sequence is TGTGCCAGCAGCGAACCTTCGACAGCAGAAATTACCGGGGAGCTGTTTTTT. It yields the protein CASSEPSTAEITGELFF.

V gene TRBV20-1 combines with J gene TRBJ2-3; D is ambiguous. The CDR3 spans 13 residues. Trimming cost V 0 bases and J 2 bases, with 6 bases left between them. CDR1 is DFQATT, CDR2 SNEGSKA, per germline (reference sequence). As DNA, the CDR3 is TGCAGTGCTAGAGACGAGGTCACAGATACGCAGTATTTT. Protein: CSARDEVTDTQYF.